A selection of T cell receptor beta chains follows, all from one sample in a study of PD-1 blockade in classical Hodgkin lymphoma. TCRdb keeps only in-frame clones here, not all; method: immunoSEQ multiplex PCR. The sample carries some 39,000 clones, roughly 86% recorded once. The input for sequencing was peripheral blood mononuclear cells (PBMCs), taken at baseline. These receptor sequences come from a human donor with classical Hodgkin lymphoma. CDR3s include the opening cysteine and the closing phenylalanine or tryptophan. The D gene is left open where the match is weak. The size of a clone is reported for some rows only, either as once, few or many, or as a class for expanded clones.

>TRBD1|TRBV28|TRBJ2-7|NA
TGTGCCAGCAGACCACCGGACAGGTCCTACGAGCAGTACTTC
CASRPPDRSYEQYF
>TRBD2|TRBV2|TRBJ2-3|NA
TGTGCCAGCAGCGAGGGTAGCGGGGCTAGCACAGATACGCAGTATTTT
CASSEGSGASTDTQYF
>TRBD1|TRBV2|TRBJ1-1|NA
TGTGCCAGCACCTTCAGGGGGGAGGAAGCTTTCTTT
CASTFRGEEAFF
>TRBD1|TRBV18|TRBJ1-2|NA
TGTGCCAGCTCACCACGTACCGGGACAGGGATCGATGGCTACACCTTC
CASSPRTGTGIDGYTF
>NA|TRBV19|TRBJ2-1|NA
TGTGCCAGTAGCCTAGGTTACAATGAGCAGTTCTTC
CASSLGYNEQFF
>NA|TRBV6-1|TRBJ2-7|once
TGTGCCAGCAGTGAACACGGACCATACGAGCAGTACTTC
CASSEHGPYEQYF
>TRBD1|TRBV19|TRBJ2-7|NA
TGTGCCAGTAGTACGGGACAGACAGAGCAGTACTTC
CASSTGQTEQYF
>NA|TRBV2|TRBJ2-5|once
TGTGCCAGCAGTGAACGGGGGGGACAGGAGACCCAGTACTTC
CASSERGGQETQYF
>TRBD1|TRBV19|TRBJ2-3|NA
TGTGCCAGTAGTATCGGGACAGGGGAAGGCACAGATACGCAGTATTTT
CASSIGTGEGTDTQYF
>NA|TRBV28|TRBJ2-7|medium-sized
TGTGCCAGCAGCCGGCTCGTACGCTCCTCCTACGAGCAGTACTTC
CASSRLVRSSYEQYF
>NA|TRBV28|TRBJ1-1|NA
TGTGCCAGCAGTCCGACAAGGGGGATGAACACTGAAGCTTTCTTT
CASSPTRGMNTEAFF
>TRBD1|TRBV4-1|TRBJ1-4|NA
TGCGCCAGCAGCCAGGTTCTGTATAGGGACAGAGAAAAACTGTTTTTT
CASSQVLYRDREKLFF
>NA|TRBV5-4|TRBJ2-3|few
TGTGCCAGCAGCGCCTCTTCCACAGATACGCAGTATTTT
CASSASSTDTQYF
>NA|TRBV7-6|TRBJ2-1|NA
TGTGCCAGCAGCTTAGAGGTCTACAATGAGCAGTTCTTC
CASSLEVYNEQFF
>NA|TRBV7-9|TRBJ2-5|once
TGTGCCAGCAGCTTCCCCCATACCGAGACCCAGTACTTC
CASSFPHTETQYF
>NA|TRBV27|TRBJ1-5|NA
TGTGCCAGCAGTTTATCTGCAGGGTATCTCAATCAGCCCCAGCATTTT
CASSLSAGYLNQPQHF
>NA|TRBV6-5|TRBJ1-6|NA
TGTGCCAGCAGTTCGACGACAGTTAATTCACCCCTCCACTTT
CASSSTTVNSPLHF
>TRBD2|TRBV11-2|TRBJ2-7|few
TGTGCCAGCAGCACCGGACTAGCGGGAGGTTCCGGCGAGCAGTACTTC
CASSTGLAGGSGEQYF
>NA|TRBV7-2|TRBJ1-2|NA
TGTGCCAGCAGCTTAGTAGTCGATAGTCGATATGGCTACACCTTC
CASSLVVDSRYGYTF
>TRBD2|TRBV27|TRBJ2-7|NA
TGTGCCAGCAGTAGAGAACTGGGACTAGCGAACGAGCAGTACTTC
CASSRELGLANEQYF
>NA|TRBV18|TRBJ2-7|few
TGTGCCAGCTCACCACCAGGCTCGAGGTACGAGCAGTACTTC
CASSPPGSRYEQYF
>NA|TRBV6-5|TRBJ2-2|NA
TGTGCCAGCAGTTGGATCAGAGCGAACACCGGGGAGCTGTTTTTT
CASSWIRANTGELFF
>NA|TRBV9|TRBJ2-5|NA
TGTGCCAGCAGCGTAGGGGGGGCCCAGCAAGAGACCCAGTACTTC
CASSVGGAQQETQYF
>TRBD1|TRBV7-9|TRBJ2-1|NA
TGTGCCAGCAGCTACGCGGACAGGGAGCAGTTCTTC
CASSYADREQFF
>NA|TRBV5-1|TRBJ1-5|NA
TGCGCCAGCAGCCCCGCCGAGGGGTATCAGCCCCAGCATTTT
CASSPAEGYQPQHF
>NA|TRBV6-4|TRBJ2-6|NA
TGTGCCAGCAGTTCGACAAGTGGGGCCAACGTCCTGACTTTC
CASSSTSGANVLTF
>NA|TRBV5-1|TRBJ2-3|NA
TGCGCCAGCAGGTTCCGGGACATAACCACAGATACGCAGTATTTT
CASRFRDITTDTQYF
>NA|TRBV4-2|TRBJ2-6|NA
TGTGCCAGCAGCCAAGAAGTCGGGGGATCTGGGGCCAACGTCCTGACTTTC
CASSQEVGGSGANVLTF
>NA|TRBV4-2|TRBJ2-7|NA
TGTGCCAGCAGCCAGAGACTCGACTACGAGCAGTACTTC
CASSQRLDYEQYF
>NA|TRBV5-4|TRBJ2-4|NA
TGTGCCAGCAGCTCCCCAGGTGCCTTAGCCAAAAACATTCAGTACTTC
CASSSPGALAKNIQYF
>NA|TRBV19|TRBJ1-4|NA
TGTGCCAGCCGAATCCGACAGTTCACTAATGAAAAACTGTTTTTT
CASRIRQFTNEKLFF
>TRBD2|TRBV5-4|TRBJ2-5|once
TGTGCCAGCAGCTCCGGACTAGCGCAAGAGACCCAGTACTTC
CASSSGLAQETQYF
>NA|TRBV14|TRBJ1-2|NA
TGTGCCAGCAGCCAAGAGGCCAAAGAAAATGTTGGGGATGGCTACACCTTC
CASSQEAKENVGDGYTF
>NA|TRBV29-1|TRBJ2-2|NA
TGCAGCGTTGTGCCGACGAACACCGGGGAGCTGTTTTTT
CSVVPTNTGELFF
>NA|TRBV11-2|TRBJ2-7|NA
TGTGCCAGCAGCTCGCCGACTCTCCTTTACGAGCAGTACTTC
CASSSPTLLYEQYF
>TRBD2|TRBV11-3|TRBJ2-1|once
TGTGCCAGCAGCATACCTGTTACTAGCGGGGGGGAAAATGAGCAGTTCTTC
CASSIPVTSGGENEQFF
>TRBD2|TRBV6-5|TRBJ2-3|NA
TGTGCCAGCAGTTCCCAGATAGCGGGAGTTGCAGATACGCAGTATTTT
CASSSQIAGVADTQYF
>NA|TRBV4-1|TRBJ2-3|once
TGCGCCAGCAGCCAAGAGGCATCCCAAGGGGGTGATACGCAGTATTTT
CASSQEASQGGDTQYF
>NA|TRBV7-3|TRBJ2-5|NA
TGTGCCAGCAGCCGGACTCCTCAAGAGACCCAGTACTTC
CASSRTPQETQYF
>NA|TRBV25-1|TRBJ1-1|few
TGTGCCAGCAGTGAACCAGGGGTGTGGAACACTGAAGCTTTCTTT
CASSEPGVWNTEAFF
>NA|TRBV7-9|TRBJ2-7|NA
TGTGCCAGCAGCCCCCCTAAGCGCCCGTCCTACGAGCAGTACTTC
CASSPPKRPSYEQYF
>NA|TRBV13|TRBJ1-3|NA
TGTGCCAGCAGCTTTTTCCGTGGGGGCTCTGGAAACACCATATATTTT
CASSFFRGGSGNTIYF
>NA|TRBV5-1|TRBJ1-6|NA
TGCGCCAGCAGACAAGATTCACCCCTCCACTTT
CASRQDSPLHF
>TRBD1|TRBV7-9|TRBJ2-5|NA
TGTGCCAGCAGCTACCTACAGGGGAAAGAGACCCAGTACTTC
CASSYLQGKETQYF
>TRBD1|TRBV18|TRBJ1-5|NA
TGTGCCAGCTCACCAGGGACAGCCCTACTTCAGCCCCAGCATTTT
CASSPGTALLQPQHF
>NA|TRBV19|TRBJ1-5|NA
TGTGCCAGTAGTATAGCGGCAAGGAGAAATCAGCCCCAGCATTTT
CASSIAARRNQPQHF
>NA|TRBV27|TRBJ2-2|NA
TGTGCCAGCAGTTTTACGGGGGCCAGGGAGCTGTTTTTT
CASSFTGARELFF